The 20 T cell receptor beta chains in this list originate from one sample, sequenced in a study of blood T cell repertoires in COVID-19. This table comes from immunoSEQ multiplex PCR, and its TCRdb copy is limited to in-frame clones, with some not included. Of about 250,000 clones listed, about nine tenths were seen once; the top ten hold about 6.7%. Material for sequencing was peripheral blood. The receptors stem from a woman in her 30s with COVID-19, enrolled during active disease.

J is TRBJ2-7 and V is TRBV7-8, with 7 bases aligning to TRBD1. The ends lost 4 bases at V and 2 bases at J; junction bases unmatched: 8. The germline V gene has CDR1 SGHVS and CDR2 FQNEAQ. The CDR3 sequence is 15 residues long. The CDR3 spells CASSSMNRGTYEQYF. CDR3 nucleotide sequence: TGTGCCAGCAGCTCAATGAACAGGGGTACCTACGAGCAGTACTTC.

The chain joins TRBV3-1 (or the pseudogene TRBV3-2) to TRBJ1-2; 8 bases are shared with TRBD1. With 6 bases clipped from V and 4 bases from J, the junction kept 7 bases outside the gene matches. CDR3 size: 14 residues. Germline CDR1 LGHDT, CDR2 YNNKEL (reference sequence). The CDR3 protein is CASRPADRAYGYTF. CDR3 DNA sequence: TGTGCCAGCAGACCCGCGGACAGGGCCTATGGCTACACCTTC.

V gene TRBV3-1 (or the pseudogene TRBV3-2) combines with J gene TRBJ1-2; tentatively, D is TRBD1 (5 bases). This CDR3 contains 13 residues. V lost 1 base, J lost 6 bases, and 9 bases lay in between. The germline V gene has CDR1 LGHDT and CDR2 YNNKEL (reference sequence). The CDR3 loop reads CASSQGWGDGYTF. In nucleotides, the CDR3 is TGTGCCAGCAGCCAAGGTTGGGGGGATGGCTACACCTTC.

The chain recombines TRBV24-1 with TRBJ2-1; TRBD1 matches 7 bases. After removal of 7 bases from V and 3 bases from J, the junction contained 8 bases not matched to a gene. Germline CDR1 KGHDR, CDR2 SFDVKD. This CDR3 is 15 amino acids long. The CDR3 here is CATRKGGNNYNEQFF. The CDR3 DNA is TGTGCCACCAGGAAAGGGGGCAACAACTACAATGAGCAGTTCTTC.

The genes are TRBV18 and TRBJ1-6; tentative D call: TRBD1 (5 bases). Looked up from germline, CDR1 is KGHSH and CDR2 is LQKENI. The CDR3 is 15 amino acids. Trimming took off 1 base at V and 11 bases at J, with 15 bases between the two ends. In DNA, the CDR3 is TGTGCCAGCTCACCACGGGGAGGGACCGAAGCACCCCTCCACTTT. Translating gives CASSPRGGTEAPLHF.

This sequence joins TRBV18 and TRBJ1-1; D possibly corresponds to TRBD1 (6 bases). Germline CDR1 KGHSH, CDR2 LQKENI. The CDR3 consists of 14 residues. The V and J ends lost 2 bases and 2 bases respectively, with 9 bases between them. The CDR3 DNA is TGTGCCAGCTCACCAGGACAGACTAACACTGAAGCTTTCTTT. As protein: CASSPGQTNTEAFF.

The CDR3 nucleotides are TGTGCCACCCTAACCACTAGCGGGAGGGCCGGTGGGTTAGATACGCAGTATTTT. This sequence encodes CATLTTSGRAGGLDTQYF. This chain connects TRBV27 to TRBJ2-3, with 13 bases identical to TRBD2. This CDR3 has 18 amino acids. The junction had 18 bases not matched to a gene; V was cut back by 10 bases and J by 5 bases. Germline CDR1 is MNHEY and CDR2 is SMNVEV (reference sequence).

V gene TRBV7-2 combines with J gene TRBJ2-1; TRBD2 might be the D (5 bases). Germline V gene data show CDR1 as SGHTA and CDR2 as FQGNSA. V was pared by 2 bases and J by 7 bases, with 12 bases between. The CDR3 is 14 residues long. This CDR3 is CASSLSRRGNEQFF. CDR3 bases: TGTGCCAGCAGCTTAAGCAGACGAGGGAATGAGCAGTTCTTC.

This rearrangement joins TRBV29-1 to TRBJ2-7, with D possibly matching TRBD2 (6 bases). V was shortened by 6 bases and J by 6 bases, with 15 bases between the two germline ends. The CDR3 contains 12 residues. Germline loops: CDR1 SQVTM, CDR2 ANQGSEA. CDR3 in amino acids: CSVRNGGGEQYF. The CDR3 nucleotides are TGCAGCGTCCGGAATGGGGGAGGCGAGCAGTACTTC.

The CDR3 region has the DNA TGTGCCAGCTCCCAAGGGAGCTCCTACAATGAGCAGTTCTTC. It is translated as CASSQGSSYNEQFF. This chain uses TRBV18 with TRBJ2-1; D perhaps matches TRBD2 (5 bases). Looked up from germline, CDR1 is KGHSH and CDR2 is LQKENI. The V end lost 6 bases, the J end lost 0 bases, and 9 bases lay between the germline ends. This CDR3 comprises 14 residues. Variable domain in full (rest from reference TRBV18 and TRBJ2-1): NAGVMQNPRHLVRRRGQEARLRCSPMKGHSHVYWYRQLPEEGLKFMVYLQKENIIDESGMPKERFSAEFPKEGPSILRIQQVVRGDSAAYFCASSQGSSYNEQFFGPGTRLTVL.

This chain connects TRBV5-4 to TRBJ2-1, with 13 nucleotides matching TRBD2. Germline V lookup: CDR1 SGHNT, CDR2 YYREEE (reference sequence). Trimming removed 4 bases from V and 2 bases from J; junction bases left unmatched: 9. The CDR3 is 18 amino acids. CDR3 bases: TGTGCCAGCAGCCCGGGACTAGCGGGGTCCGTGGCCTACAATGAGCAGTTCTTC. It codes for CASSPGLAGSVAYNEQFF.

The CDR3 region is CASRKGQGAWEKLFF. DNA for the CDR3: TGTGCCAGCAGAAAAGGACAGGGGGCATGGGAAAAACTGTTTTTT. The genes are TRBV28 and TRBJ1-4; 11 nucleotides align to TRBD1. Per the germline V gene, CDR1 is MDHEN and CDR2 is SYDVKM. The CDR3 is 15 amino acids. V trimming: 6 bases; J trimming: 8 bases; junction bases outside the gene matches: 8.

The chain combines TRBV7-6 with TRBJ2-1, with 8 nucleotides matching TRBD1. Trimming took 7 bases from V and 8 from J; bases not matched to a gene: 4. This CDR3 region has 12 residues. Germline CDR1 is SGHVS and CDR2 is FNYEAQ. CDR3 protein: CASTPGGHEQFF. Here the CDR3 DNA reads TGTGCCAGCACCCCAGGGGGCCATGAGCAGTTCTTC.

The chain joins TRBV21-1 to TRBJ2-7; the listed D gene, TRBD2, was not tested against the DNA. TRBV21-1 is tagged as a pseudogene. This CDR3 has 17 amino acids. The CDR3 DNA reads as TGTGCCAGCAGCAAAGAACGGGGGGGAGAGGAGGCCTACGAGCAGTACGTC. It specifies CASSKERGGEEAYEQYV.

The rearrangement joins TRBV5-1 to TRBJ1-1, with 7 bases identical to TRBD1. The germline gives CDR1 SGHRS, CDR2 YFSETQ. This CDR3 is built from 14 residues. The J segment lost 6 bases and the V segment lost 5 bases, leaving 10 bases of the junction unmatched. CDR3 amino acids: CASRGTEGFSEAFF. CDR3 coding DNA: TGCGCCAGCAGAGGGACAGAGGGATTCTCTGAAGCTTTCTTT.

In the case of this clone: Other DNA sequences within the sample encode an identical CDR3. This chain joins TRBV5-8 and TRBJ2-1; the match to TRBD2 covers 7 bases. The CDR3 extends over 15 amino acids. Losses at the gene ends were 0 bases for V and 0 bases for J; bases not matched to a gene: 0. Germline assignment: CDR1 SGHTS and CDR2 YDEGEE. The CDR3 region has the DNA TGTGCCAGCAGCTTGGGACTAGCCTCCTACAATGAGCAGTTCTTC. It is translated as CASSLGLASYNEQFF.

This sequence joins TRBV3-1 (or the pseudogene TRBV3-2) and TRBJ2-4; D is ambiguous. From germline, CDR1 is LGHDT and CDR2 YNNKEL (reference sequence). Trimming stripped 0 bases from V and 7 bases from J, with 13 bases between. The CDR3 length is 15 residues. As DNA, the CDR3 is TGTGCCAGCAGCCAAGATGTGCTGCTACCGAACATTCAGTACTTC. Encoded protein: CASSQDVLLPNIQYF.

This clone has only one observation. This chain connects TRBV12-3 or TRBV12-4 to TRBJ1-5; tentatively, D is TRBD1 (5 bases). The germline V and J ends were trimmed by 6 bases and 7 bases, with 13 bases remaining between them. This CDR3 has 13 amino acids. CDR3 loop: CASSRSGRQPQHF. In nucleotides, the CDR3 is TGTGCCAGCAGCCGATCAGGGCGACAGCCCCAGCATTTT.

V gene TRBV30 combines with J gene TRBJ2-1; 9 bases match TRBD2. CDR3 length: 15 amino acids. The trim removed 2 bases at V and 6 bases at J, leaving 8 bases unmatched. From germline, CDR1 is GTSNPN and CDR2 SVGIG (reference sequence). The CDR3 spells CAWSNLGLASNEQFF. The DNA for the CDR3 is TGTGCCTGGAGTAACCTGGGACTAGCTTCCAATGAGCAGTTCTTC.

This clone was counted between two and nine times. The chain recombines TRBV5-4 with TRBJ1-4, with D possibly TRBD1 on 5 matching bases. This CDR3 has 15 amino acids. V lost 0 bases to trimming and J lost 2 bases, with 8 bases between them. The germline V gene encodes CDR1 SGHNT and CDR2 YYREEE (reference sequence). CDR3 sequence (DNA): TGTGCCAGCAGCTTGGGGGGGAGGACTAATGAAAAACTGTTTTTT. This sequence encodes CASSLGGRTNEKLFF. Combining the CDR3 with reference TRBV5-4 and TRBJ1-4 gives the whole variable domain ETGVTQSPTHLIKTRGQQVTLRCSSQSGHNTVSWYQQALGQGPQFIFQYYREEENGRGNFPPRFSGLQFPNYSSELNVNALELDDSALYLCASSLGGRTNEKLFFGSGTQLSVL.